This TCR beta chain was sequenced during a study of CD8+CD57+ T cells in acquired aplastic anemia. As for the study in general: Across the sorted CD4+ and CD8+ cells, DNA amounts averaged 3.2 ug.

In patients chosen for sequencing, flow cytometry had shown CD8+CD57+ cell expansion. Genomic DNA, serving as template, underwent TCR beta VDJ and CDR3 profiling. MiXCR, applied by TCRdb to the reads, yields one record per CDR3 protein. The sample shows 220,000 or so distinct CDR3 sequences, 65% of them seen only once. There are 15 residues in the CDR3. Trimming cost V 2 bases and J 7 bases, with 12 bases left between them. The germline V gene has CDR1 SGHTA and CDR2 FQGTGA. This TCR was sampled from a human donor with aplastic anemia. The chain uses TRBV7-3 and TRBJ1-6, with D maybe TRBD1 (6 bases). The sequenced sample consisted of sorted CD4+, CD8+, or CD8+CD57+ T cells (not recorded which) from PBMCs. The CDR3 protein is CASSLGGGPNSPLHF. CDR3 sequence (DNA): TGTGCCAGCAGCTTAGGCGGGGGCCCGAATTCACCCCTCCACTTT.